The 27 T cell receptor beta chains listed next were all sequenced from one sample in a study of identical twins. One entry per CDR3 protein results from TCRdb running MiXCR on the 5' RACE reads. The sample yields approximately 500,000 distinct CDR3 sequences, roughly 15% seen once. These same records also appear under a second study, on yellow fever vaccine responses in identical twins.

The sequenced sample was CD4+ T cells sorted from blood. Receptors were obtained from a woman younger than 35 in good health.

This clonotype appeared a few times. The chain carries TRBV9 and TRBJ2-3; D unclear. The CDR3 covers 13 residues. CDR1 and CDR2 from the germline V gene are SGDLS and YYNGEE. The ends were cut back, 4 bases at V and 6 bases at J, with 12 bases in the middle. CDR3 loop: CASSPRPLDTQYF. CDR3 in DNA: TGTGCCAGCAGCCCGAGGCCTTTGGATACGCAGTATTTT.

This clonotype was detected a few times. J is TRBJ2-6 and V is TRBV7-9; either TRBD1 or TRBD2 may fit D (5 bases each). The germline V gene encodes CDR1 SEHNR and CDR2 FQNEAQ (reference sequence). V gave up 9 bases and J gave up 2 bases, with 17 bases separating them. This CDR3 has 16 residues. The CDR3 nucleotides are TGTGCCAGTTCCCAAACCGGGGACCCTGGGGCCAACGTCCTGACTTTC. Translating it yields CASSQTGDPGANVLTF. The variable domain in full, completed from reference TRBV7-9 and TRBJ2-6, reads DTGVSQNPRHKITKRGQNVTFRCDPISEHNRLYWYRQTLGQGPEFLTYFQNEAQLEKSRLLSDRFSAERPKGSFSTLEIQRTEQGDSAMYLCASSQTGDPGANVLTFGAGSRLTVL.

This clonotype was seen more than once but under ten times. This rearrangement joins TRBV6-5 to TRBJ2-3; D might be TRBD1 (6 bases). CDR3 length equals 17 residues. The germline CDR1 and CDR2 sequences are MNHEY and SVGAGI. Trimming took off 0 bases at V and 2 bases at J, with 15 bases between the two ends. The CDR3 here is CASSYSPSGQITDTQYF. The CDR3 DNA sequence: TGTGCCAGCAGTTACTCGCCGTCAGGACAGATCACAGATACGCAGTATTTT.

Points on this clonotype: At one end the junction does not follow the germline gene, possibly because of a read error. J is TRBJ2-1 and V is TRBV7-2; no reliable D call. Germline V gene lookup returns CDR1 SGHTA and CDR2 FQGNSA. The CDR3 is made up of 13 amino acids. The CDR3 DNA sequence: TGTGCCAACAGCTTCAACAGAGACAATGAGCAGTTCTTC. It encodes CANSFNRDNEQFF.

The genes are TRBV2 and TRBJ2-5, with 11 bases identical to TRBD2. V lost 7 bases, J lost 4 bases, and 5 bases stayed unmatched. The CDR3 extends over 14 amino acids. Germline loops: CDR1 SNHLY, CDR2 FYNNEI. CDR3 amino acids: CASNLAGGRETQYF. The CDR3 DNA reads TGTGCCAGCAATCTAGCGGGGGGAAGAGAGACCCAGTACTTC.

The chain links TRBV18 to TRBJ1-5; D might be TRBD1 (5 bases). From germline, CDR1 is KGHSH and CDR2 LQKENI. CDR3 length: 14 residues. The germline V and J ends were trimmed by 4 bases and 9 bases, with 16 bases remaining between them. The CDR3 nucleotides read TGTGCCAGCTCACTCGGGACGGATAGTGGGCCCCAGCATTTT. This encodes CASSLGTDSGPQHF.

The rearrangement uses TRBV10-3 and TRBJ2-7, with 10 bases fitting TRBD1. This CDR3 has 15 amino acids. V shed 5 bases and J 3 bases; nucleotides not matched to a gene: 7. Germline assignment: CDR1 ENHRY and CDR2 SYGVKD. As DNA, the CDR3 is TGTGCCATCAGTACCGGGACAGGGGCCTACTACGAGCAGTACTTC. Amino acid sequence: CAISTGTGAYYEQYF.

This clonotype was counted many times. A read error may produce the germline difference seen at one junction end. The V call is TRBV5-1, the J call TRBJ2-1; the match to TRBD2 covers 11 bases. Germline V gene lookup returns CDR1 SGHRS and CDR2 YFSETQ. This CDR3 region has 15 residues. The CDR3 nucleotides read TGTGCCAGCAGTTTAGGACTAGCGGGTTACAATGAGCAGTTCTTC. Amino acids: CASSLGLAGYNEQFF. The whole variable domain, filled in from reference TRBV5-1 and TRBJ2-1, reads KAGVTQTPRYLIKTRGQQVTLSCSPISGHRSVSWYQQTPGQGLQFLFEYFSETQRNKGNFPGRFSGRQFSNSRSEMNVSTLELGDSALYLCASSLGLAGYNEQFFGPGTRLTVL.

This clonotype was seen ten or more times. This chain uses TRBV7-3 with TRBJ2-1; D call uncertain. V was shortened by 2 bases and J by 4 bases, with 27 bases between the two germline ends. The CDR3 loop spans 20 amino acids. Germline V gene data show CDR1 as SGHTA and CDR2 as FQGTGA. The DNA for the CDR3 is TGTGCCAGCAGCTTATCGCAAGAGCGTCGCTTCTCCTTCGCTTACAATGAGCAGTTCTTC. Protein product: CASSLSQERRFSFAYNEQFF.

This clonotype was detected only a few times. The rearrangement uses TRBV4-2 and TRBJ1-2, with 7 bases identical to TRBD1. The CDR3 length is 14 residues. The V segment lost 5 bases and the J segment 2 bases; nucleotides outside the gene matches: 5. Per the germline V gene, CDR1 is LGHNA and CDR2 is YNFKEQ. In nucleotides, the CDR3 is TGTGCCAGCAGCAGTTCGGGACAGAACTATGGCTACACCTTC. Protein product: CASSSSGQNYGYTF.

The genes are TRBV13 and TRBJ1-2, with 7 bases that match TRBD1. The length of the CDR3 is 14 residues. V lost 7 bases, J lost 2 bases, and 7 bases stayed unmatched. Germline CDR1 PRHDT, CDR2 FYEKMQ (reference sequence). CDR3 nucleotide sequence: TGTGCCAGCATCCCGGCAGGGGGAAACTATGGCTACACCTTC. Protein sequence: CASIPAGGNYGYTF.

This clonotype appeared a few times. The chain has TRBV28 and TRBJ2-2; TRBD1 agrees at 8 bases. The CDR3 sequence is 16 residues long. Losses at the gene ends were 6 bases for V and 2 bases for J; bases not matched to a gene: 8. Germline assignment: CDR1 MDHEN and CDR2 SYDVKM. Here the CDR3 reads CASRDTGTGNTGELFF. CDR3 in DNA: TGTGCCAGCAGGGACACCGGGACAGGCAACACCGGGGAGCTGTTTTTT. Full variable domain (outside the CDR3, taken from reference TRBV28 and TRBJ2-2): DVKVTQSSRYLVKRTGEKVFLECVQDMDHENMFWYRQDPGLGLRLIYFSYDVKMKEKGDIPEGYSVSREKKERFSLILESASTNQTSMYLCASRDTGTGNTGELFFGEGSRLTVL.

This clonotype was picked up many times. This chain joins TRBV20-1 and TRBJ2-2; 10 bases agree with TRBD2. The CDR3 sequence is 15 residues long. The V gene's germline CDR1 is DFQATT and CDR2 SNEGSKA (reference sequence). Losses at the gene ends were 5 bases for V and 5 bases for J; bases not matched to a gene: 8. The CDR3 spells CSAPLAGGVTGELFF. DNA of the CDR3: TGCAGTGCTCCTTTAGCGGGGGGTGTGACCGGGGAGCTGTTTTTT.

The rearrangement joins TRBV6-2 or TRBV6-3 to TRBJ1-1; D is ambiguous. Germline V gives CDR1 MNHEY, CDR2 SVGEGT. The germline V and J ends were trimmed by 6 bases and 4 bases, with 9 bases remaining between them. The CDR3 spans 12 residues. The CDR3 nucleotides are TGTGCCAGCAGGGGGTGGGTCACTGAAGCTTTCTTT. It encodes CASRGWVTEAFF.

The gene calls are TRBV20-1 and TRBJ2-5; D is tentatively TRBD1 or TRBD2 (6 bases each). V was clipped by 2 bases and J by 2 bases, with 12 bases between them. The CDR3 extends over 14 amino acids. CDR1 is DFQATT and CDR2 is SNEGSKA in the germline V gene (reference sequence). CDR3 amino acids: CSARRWGAQETQYF. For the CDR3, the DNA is TGCAGTGCTAGAAGGTGGGGGGCTCAAGAGACCCAGTACTTC.

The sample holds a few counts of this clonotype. The CDR3 DNA follows: TGTGCCATCAGTGAGGGCAGTTATGGCTACACCTTC. Translation: CAISEGSYGYTF. V gene TRBV10-3 combines with J gene TRBJ1-2, with D hard to call. CDR3 length: 12 residues. CDR1 ENHRY and CDR2 SYGVKD come from the germline V gene. Trimming stripped 2 bases from V and 5 bases from J, with 6 bases between.

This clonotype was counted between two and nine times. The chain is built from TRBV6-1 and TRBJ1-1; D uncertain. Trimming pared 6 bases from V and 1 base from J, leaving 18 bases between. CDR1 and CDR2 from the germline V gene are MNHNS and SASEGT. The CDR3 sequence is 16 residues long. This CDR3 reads CASREINGRKNTEAFF. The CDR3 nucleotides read TGTGCCAGCAGAGAAATTAACGGACGGAAGAACACTGAAGCTTTCTTT.

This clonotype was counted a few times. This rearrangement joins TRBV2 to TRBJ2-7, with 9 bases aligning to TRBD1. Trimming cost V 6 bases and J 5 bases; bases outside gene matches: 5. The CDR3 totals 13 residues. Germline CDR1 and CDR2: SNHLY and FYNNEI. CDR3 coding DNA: TGTGCCAGCAGGCGCACAGGGGGCCACGAGCAGTACGTC. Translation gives CASRRTGGHEQYV.

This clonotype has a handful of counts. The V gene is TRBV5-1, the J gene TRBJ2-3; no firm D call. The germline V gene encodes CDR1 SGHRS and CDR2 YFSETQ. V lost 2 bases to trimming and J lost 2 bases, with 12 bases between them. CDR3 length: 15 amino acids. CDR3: CASSFRSPNTDTQYF. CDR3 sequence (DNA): TGCGCCAGCAGCTTCCGCTCACCTAACACAGATACGCAGTATTTT.

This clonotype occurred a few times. The DNA for the CDR3 is TGTGCCAGCAGCCAAACTAGCGGGGGAATCGATGAGCAGTTCTTC. Protein sequence: CASSQTSGGIDEQFF. The chain employs TRBV3-1 and TRBJ2-1, with TRBD2 matching over 11 bases. This CDR3 spans 15 amino acids. Germline loops: CDR1 LGHDT, CDR2 YNNKEL (reference sequence). V was pared by 2 bases and J by 8 bases, with 5 bases of the junction left unmatched.

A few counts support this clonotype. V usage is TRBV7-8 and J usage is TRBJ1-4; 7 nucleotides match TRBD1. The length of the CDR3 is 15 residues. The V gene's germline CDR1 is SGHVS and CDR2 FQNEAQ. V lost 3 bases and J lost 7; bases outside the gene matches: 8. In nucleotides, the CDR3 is TGTGCCAGCAGCTTCGGAGACAGGGAGGGTGAAAAACTGTTTTTT. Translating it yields CASSFGDREGEKLFF.

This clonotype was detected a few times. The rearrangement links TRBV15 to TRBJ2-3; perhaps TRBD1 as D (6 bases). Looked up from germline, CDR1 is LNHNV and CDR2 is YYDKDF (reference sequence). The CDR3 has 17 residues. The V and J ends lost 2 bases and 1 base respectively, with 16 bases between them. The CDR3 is CATSRRDKIPGTDTQYF. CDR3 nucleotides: TGTGCCACCAGCAGACGGGACAAGATACCGGGCACAGATACGCAGTATTTT. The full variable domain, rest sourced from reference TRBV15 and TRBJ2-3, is DAMVIQNPRYQVTQFGKPVTLSCSQTLNHNVMYWYQQKSSQAPKLLFHYYDKDFNNEADTPDNFQSRRPNTSFCFLDIRSPGLGDTAMYLCATSRRDKIPGTDTQYFGPGTRLTVL.

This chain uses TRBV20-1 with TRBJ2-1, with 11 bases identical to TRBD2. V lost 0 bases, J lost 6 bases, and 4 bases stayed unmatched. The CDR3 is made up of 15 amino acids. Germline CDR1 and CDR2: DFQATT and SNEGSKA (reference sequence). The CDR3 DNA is TGCAGTGCTAGAGATAGCGGGGGGGCTGGCAATGAGCAGTTCTTC. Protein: CSARDSGGAGNEQFF.

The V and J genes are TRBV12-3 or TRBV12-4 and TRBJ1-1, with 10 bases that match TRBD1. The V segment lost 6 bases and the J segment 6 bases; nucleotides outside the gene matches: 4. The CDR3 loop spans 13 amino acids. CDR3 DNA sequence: TGTGCCAGCAGGAAGACAGGGGGCCCTGAAGCTTTCTTT. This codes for CASRKTGGPEAFF.

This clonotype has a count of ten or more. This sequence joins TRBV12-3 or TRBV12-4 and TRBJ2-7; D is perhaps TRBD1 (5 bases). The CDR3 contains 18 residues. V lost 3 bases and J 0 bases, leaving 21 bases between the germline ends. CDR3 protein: CASSFYDLSGRDSYEQYF. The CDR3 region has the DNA TGTGCCAGCAGTTTTTATGACCTTTCTGGCAGGGACTCCTACGAGCAGTACTTC.

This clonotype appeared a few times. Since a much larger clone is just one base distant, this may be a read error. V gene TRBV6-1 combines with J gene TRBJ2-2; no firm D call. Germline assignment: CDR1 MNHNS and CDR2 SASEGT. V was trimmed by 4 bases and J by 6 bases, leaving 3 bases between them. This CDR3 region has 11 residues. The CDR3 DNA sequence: TGTGCCAGCAGTGTAGCCGGGGAGCTGTTTTTT. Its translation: CASSVAGELFF.

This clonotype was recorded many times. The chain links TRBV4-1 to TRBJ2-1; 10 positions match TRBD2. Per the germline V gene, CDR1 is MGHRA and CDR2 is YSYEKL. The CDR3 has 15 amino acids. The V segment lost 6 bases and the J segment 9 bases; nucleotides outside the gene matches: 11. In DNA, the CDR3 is TGCGCCAGCAGTGTAATAGGAGCGGGGGGGCTTGAGCAGTTCTTC. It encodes CASSVIGAGGLEQFF.